One sample yielded the 26 T cell receptor delta chains listed below, sequenced in a study of gamma-delta T cells after stem cell transplantation. TCRdb re-called clones from the RT-PCR reads via CATT. The sample carries more than 2,500 delta-chain clones, around 5% recorded once. The sequenced sample was gamma-delta T cells. All receptors come from a human donor. It is not recorded whose cells these are; they may come from a transplant donor.

Notes on this clone: This likely traces to a read error, being one base from a far larger clone. The chain recombines TRDV2 with TRDJ1, with TRDD3 identical over 12 bases. CDR1 is GEAIGNYY, CDR2 EKD, per germline. CDR3 length: 24 residues. Losses at the gene ends were 3 bases for V and 0 bases for J; bases not matched to a gene: 28. CDR3 bases: TGTGCCTGTGACTCGGTGTCGGGTCACAAAGACTGGGGGATACACCGTGGGAACACCGATAAACTCATCTTT. As protein: CACDSVSGHKDWGIHRGNTDKLIF.

A word on this clone: The TCRdb protein comes from a much larger clone and disagrees with this DNA's translation at residue 19, likely due to a read error; the protein given here is derived from the DNA. The rearrangement links TRDV2 to TRDJ1, with TRDD3 identical over 12 bases. This CDR3 has 21 amino acids. Germline assignment: CDR1 GEAIGNYY and CDR2 EKD. CDR3: CACDTVTGGYRMGRDTDKPIF. The CDR3 DNA sequence: TGTGCCTGTGACACCGTGACTGGGGGATACAGGATGGGGAGGGACACCGATAAACCCATCTTT.

To note about this clone: A far larger clone is just one base off, so this is likely a read error. This chain links TRDV2 with TRDJ1; D not certain. CDR3 size: 16 residues. Germline CDR1 and CDR2: GEAIGNYY and EKD. V was trimmed by 0 bases and J by 0 bases, leaving 13 bases between them. The CDR3 DNA sequence: TGTGCCTGTGACACCGTCACGTCCAGAGACACCGATAAACTCATCTTT. Protein: CACDTVTSRDTDKLIF.

This clone is medium-sized (0.01 to 0.1%) within its sample. CDR3 bases: TGTGCCTGTGACACGCTTTCGTCTTCCTACTCCTGGGGATTGGGCACCGATAAACTCATCTTT. Its protein product is CACDTLSSSYSWGLGTDKLIF. The chain joins TRDV2 to TRDJ1, with 8 bases lining up with TRDD2. The CDR3 loop spans 21 amino acids. The junction had 22 bases not matched to a gene; V was cut back by 1 base and J by 1 base. Germline-derived CDR1 and CDR2 are GEAIGNYY and EKD.

Comment on this clone: Being one base from a much bigger clone, this may be a read error. This chain joins TRDV2 and TRDJ2; 12 bases map to TRDD3. The CDR3 loop spans 18 amino acids. Trimming cost V 2 bases and J 4 bases; bases outside gene matches: 10. CDR1 and CDR2 from the germline V gene are GEAIGNYY and EKD. CDR3 nucleotide sequence: TGTGCCTGTGACAACCTACTGGGGGATACTCGGGCGACAGCACAACTCTTCTTT. It is translated as CACDNLLGDTRATAQLFF.

With respect to this clone: A much larger clone differs from this one at a single base, so this may be a read error. Other DNA sequences of this sample code for an identical CDR3. The V and J genes are TRDV2 and TRDJ1; 8 bases are shared with TRDD2. Germline CDR1 reads GEAIGNYY; CDR2 reads EKD. The CDR3 is made up of 23 amino acids. CDR3 nucleotide sequence: TGTGCCTGCGACACCGTACGGCCTCTTCCTACGTCGGGGATGCAGGAGTACACCGATAAACTCATCTTT. It codes for CACDTVRPLPTSGMQEYTDKLIF.

Within the sample, this clone is medium-sized. This sequence joins TRDV2 and TRDJ1; 7 nucleotides line up with TRDD3. Trimming took 3 bases from V and 3 from J; bases not matched to a gene: 9. This CDR3 has 15 amino acids. Germline lookup yields CDR1 GEAIGNYY and CDR2 EKD. CDR3 nucleotide sequence: TGTGCCTGTGACTCTCTGGGGGCCAACGCCGATAAACTCATCTTT. Its translation is CACDSLGANADKLIF.

This clone has more than one count but fewer than ten. The V gene is TRDV2, the J gene TRDJ1, with 10 nucleotides matching TRDD3. The CDR3 covers 17 residues. Germline V CDR1 and CDR2: GEAIGNYY, EKD. With 3 bases clipped from V and 1 base from J, the junction kept 10 bases outside the gene matches. CDR3: CACDSLLGDASTDKLIF. DNA of the CDR3: TGTGCCTGTGACTCTCTACTGGGGGATGCATCCACCGATAAACTCATCTTT.

As concerns this clone: This sequence is one base from a far larger clone and is likely a read error. This sample also contains other DNA sequences that code for the same CDR3. The rearrangement links TRDV2 to TRDJ1, with 11 bases fitting TRDD3. The germline V gene encodes CDR1 GEAIGNYY and CDR2 EKD. This CDR3 region has 17 residues. The DNA of the CDR3 is TGCGCCTGTGACCCCGTACTGGGGGATAGGGGCACCGATAAACTCATCTTT. Protein sequence: CACDPVLGDRGTDKLIF.

This clone has a handful of counts. A much larger clone differs from this one at a single base, so this may be a read error. This sample also contains other DNA sequences that code for the same CDR3. The chain links TRDV2 to TRDJ1; 7 bases are a match to TRDD3. Germline V gene data show CDR1 as GEAIGNYY and CDR2 as EKD. The CDR3 spans 19 residues. Trimming took 0 bases from V and 2 from J; bases not matched to a gene: 17. CDR3 bases: TGTGCCTGTGACACCGTGTCGCTAGGGGATAGACGGTGGACCGATAAACTCATCTTT. Translating gives CACDTVSLGDRRWTDKLIF.

This clone was seen more than once but under ten times. The gene calls are TRDV2 and TRDJ1; 7 bases map to TRDD3. Trimming took 2 bases from V and 3 from J; bases not matched to a gene: 20. CDR3 size: 19 residues. Germline V gene lookup returns CDR1 GEAIGNYY and CDR2 EKD. The CDR3 DNA is TGTGCCTGTGACAGTCGTTTTACTGGGGTATTTTTCTGTCCCGATAAACTCATCTTT. Amino acid sequence: CACDSRFTGVFFCPDKLIF.

About this clone: TCRdb pairs this DNA with a much larger clone's protein that differs at residue 16, likely a read error; the protein shown was translated from the DNA. The rearrangement uses TRDV2 and TRDJ1, with 10 bases aligning to TRDD3. The CDR3 loop spans 21 amino acids. Germline CDR1 is GEAIGNYY and CDR2 is EKD. With 0 bases clipped from V and 3 bases from J, the junction kept 21 bases outside the gene matches. CDR3: CACDTVMRTGGSMGYSDKLIF. The CDR3, as DNA: TGTGCCTGTGACACCGTAATGAGGACTGGGGGATCCATGGGGTACTCCGATAAACTCATCTTT.

About this clone: A far larger clone is only one base removed, so a read error is likely. The sample has other DNA sequences that encode this CDR3 too. The V gene is TRDV2, the J gene TRDJ1, with D perhaps matching TRDD1 or TRDD3 (5 bases each). The CDR3 contains 16 residues. Germline V gene lookup returns CDR1 GEAIGNYY and CDR2 EKD. This CDR3 reads CACDTVGTKYTDKLIF. CDR3 nucleotides: TGTGCCTGTGACACCGTGGGGACCAAATACACCGACAAACTCATCTTT.

This clone was observed a handful of times. The likely explanation is a read error, given a far larger clone one base away. Other DNA sequences in this specimen translate into the identical CDR3. V gene TRDV2 combines with J gene TRDJ3, with 9 bases identical to TRDD3. V trimming: 3 bases; J trimming: 0 bases; junction bases outside the gene matches: 17. The CDR3 extends over 22 amino acids. Germline V CDR1 and CDR2: GEAIGNYY, EKD. The CDR3 DNA reads TGTGCCTGTGACCCCGCCTTCGCGTCCACTGGGGGACCCTCCTGGGACACCCGACAGATGTTTTTC. Translated: CACDPAFASTGGPSWDTRQMFF.

This clone occurred a few times. Only one base separates this from a far larger clonotype, so it likely reflects a read error. V usage is TRDV2 and J usage is TRDJ3, with 13 bases matching TRDD3. The germline V gene encodes CDR1 GEAIGNYY and CDR2 EKD. This CDR3 has 20 amino acids. In DNA, the CDR3 is TGTGCCTGTGACCCATTACTGGGGGATACGCAGTCCTGGGACACCCGACGGATGTTTTTC. Translating it yields CACDPLLGDTQSWDTRRMFF.

This clone showed up just a few times. A much larger clone differs by one base, so this may be a read error. Distinct nucleotide sequences in the sample also encode this CDR3. The gene calls are TRDV1 and TRDJ1; the D call may be TRDD2 or TRDD3 (5 bases each). Germline lookup yields CDR1 TSWWSYY and CDR2 QGS. The CDR3 extends over 18 amino acids. The CDR3 DNA reads as TGCGCTCTTGGGGAACTGCCACTGCCTATCCTAGTATCCGATAAACTCATCTTT. It yields the protein CALGELPLPILVSDKLIF.

Comments on this clone: Just one base apart from a much larger clone, this may be a read error. This chain connects TRDV2 to TRDJ1, with D uncertain. The V gene lost 0 bases and the J gene lost 0 bases, with 16 bases spanning the gap. Germline CDR1 and CDR2: GEAIGNYY and EKD. The CDR3 has 17 residues. The CDR3 coding sequence is TGTGCCTGTGACACCTCGTCGGGAAAGAAGTACACCGATAAACTCATCTTT. Translated, it gives CACDTSSGKKYTDKLIF.

Details on this clone: A read error is possible here, since a much larger clone lies one base away. The CDR3 reads CACDTVATGGPLTDKLIF. CDR3 coding DNA: TGTGCCTGTGACACCGTGGCAACTGGGGGACCCCTCACCGATAAACTCATCTTT. The rearrangement uses TRDV2 and TRDJ1; 9 bases match TRDD3. CDR1 is GEAIGNYY, CDR2 EKD, per germline. V was pared by 0 bases and J by 1 base, with 11 bases of the junction left unmatched. The CDR3 runs to 18 residues.

The sample holds a few counts of this clone. This likely stems from a read error, as it lies one base from a far larger clone. The DNA of the CDR3 is TGTGCCTGTGACACTGCTATGGGGGGATACCCAAGCTCCTGGGACACCCGACAGATGTTTTTC. Its translation: CACDTAMGGYPSSWDTRQMFF. This chain connects TRDV2 to TRDJ3; 9 bases agree with TRDD3. Germline loops: CDR1 GEAIGNYY, CDR2 EKD. V gave up 1 base and J gave up 0 bases; unmatched junction bases: 12. This CDR3 comprises 21 residues.

About this clone: A single base is all that separates this from a far larger clone, so a read error is likely. The sample holds other DNA sequences that translate to the same CDR3. The chain employs TRDV2 and TRDJ1; 9 bases fit TRDD3. The CDR3 sequence is 17 residues long. Germline-derived CDR1 and CDR2 are GEAIGNYY and EKD. The CDR3 coding sequence is TGTGCCTGCGACACCCTTACTGGGGGACCGTACACCGATAAACTCATCTTT. It encodes CACDTLTGGPYTDKLIF.

Comments on this clone: TCRdb's protein for this DNA is that of a much larger clone and differs from the translation at residue 19, likely a read error; the protein shown is the DNA translation. J is TRDJ3 and V is TRDV2; 8 positions match TRDD3. CDR3 length: 21 residues. Germline values: CDR1 GEAIGNYY, CDR2 EKD. The chain's CDR3 is CACDTVAGDTVSSWDTRQLFF. The CDR3, as DNA: TGTGCCTGTGACACGGTAGCCGGGGATACCGTAAGCTCCTGGGACACCCGACAGTTGTTTTTC.

This clone has a handful of counts. A much larger clone is a single base away; this may be a read error. The rearrangement joins TRDV2 to TRDJ3; D might be TRDD3 (6 bases). This CDR3 is 20 amino acids long. CDR1 is GEAIGNYY and CDR2 is EKD in the germline V gene. The CDR3 DNA reads TGTGCCTGTGACACCGTGGGGGTTCGAGAGAGCTCCTGTGACACCCGACAGATGTTTTTC. This encodes CACDTVGVRESSCDTRQMFF.

As concerns this clone: This likely stems from a read error, as it lies one base from a far larger clone. This chain links TRDV2 with TRDJ1; TRDD3 is a possible D gene (6 bases). Trimming took off 3 bases at V and 5 bases at J, with 12 bases between the two ends. From germline, CDR1 is GEAIGNYY and CDR2 EKD. The CDR3 totals 13 residues. The CDR3 DNA is TGTGCCTGTGACCGCTTGACTGGGGATAAACTCATCTTT. Translated: CACDRLTGDKLIF.

In its sample, this clone was seen a few times. This DNA translates differently at residue 10 from the TCRdb protein, which is that of a much larger clone; a read error is likely, and the protein shown is the DNA's own translation. This chain joins TRDV2 and TRDJ1, with D possibly TRDD3 on 6 matching bases. The CDR3 runs 19 residues. Trimming stripped 3 bases from V and 0 bases from J, with 25 bases between. The germline CDR1 and CDR2 sequences are GEAIGNYY and EKD. In DNA, the CDR3 is TGTGCCTGTGACTCCGTCGAGGAACTGGAGATACGTTACACCGATAAACTCATCTTT. This encodes CACDSVEELEIRYTDKLIF.

Comments on this clone: This probably arose from a read error, given a far larger clone one base away. Other DNA sequences in this sample translate to the same CDR3. The chain's CDR3 is CACDTAVPSSWDTRQMFF. For the CDR3, the DNA is TGTGCCTGTGACACTGCAGTCCCCAGCTCCTGGGACACCCGACAGATGTTTTTC. This chain uses TRDV2 with TRDJ3; no definite D call. The CDR3 length is 18 residues. Germline CDR1 is GEAIGNYY and CDR2 is EKD. Between the trimmed V and J ends, which lost 1 base and 0 bases, there was a span of 12 bases.

This clone showed up just a few times. This may be a read error: a much more frequent sequence differs by one nucleotide. V is TRDV2 and J is TRDJ1, with 9 bases aligning to TRDD3. V dropped 3 bases and J dropped 0; count of bases not matched to a gene: 25. The CDR3 sequence is 22 residues long. Germline CDR1 reads GEAIGNYY; CDR2 reads EKD. CDR3 nucleotide sequence: TGTGCCTGTGACGACCTTCGGTCAGGGGATACGCGTGCCCCGGCGTACACCGATAAACTCATCTTT. Protein: CACDDLRSGDTRAPAYTDKLIF.